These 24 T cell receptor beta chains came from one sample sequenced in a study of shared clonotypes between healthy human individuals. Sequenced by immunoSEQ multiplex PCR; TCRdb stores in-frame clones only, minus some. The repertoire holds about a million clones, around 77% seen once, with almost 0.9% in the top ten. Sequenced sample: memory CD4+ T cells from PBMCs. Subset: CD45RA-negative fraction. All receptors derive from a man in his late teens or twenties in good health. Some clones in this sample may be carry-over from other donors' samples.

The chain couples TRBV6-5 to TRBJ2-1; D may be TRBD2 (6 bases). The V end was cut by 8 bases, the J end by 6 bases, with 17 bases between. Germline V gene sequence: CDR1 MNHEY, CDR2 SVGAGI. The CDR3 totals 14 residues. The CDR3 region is CASSGGPELNEQFF. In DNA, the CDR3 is TGTGCCAGCTCCGGAGGGCCAGAACTCAATGAGCAGTTCTTC.

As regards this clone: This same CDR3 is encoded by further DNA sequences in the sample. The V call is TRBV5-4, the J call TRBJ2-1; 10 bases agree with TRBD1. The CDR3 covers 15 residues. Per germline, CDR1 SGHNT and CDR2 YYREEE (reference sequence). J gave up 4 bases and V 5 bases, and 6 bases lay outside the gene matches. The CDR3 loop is CASSPGTGAYNEQFF. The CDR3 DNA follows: TGTGCCAGCAGTCCCGGGACAGGGGCATACAATGAGCAGTTCTTC.

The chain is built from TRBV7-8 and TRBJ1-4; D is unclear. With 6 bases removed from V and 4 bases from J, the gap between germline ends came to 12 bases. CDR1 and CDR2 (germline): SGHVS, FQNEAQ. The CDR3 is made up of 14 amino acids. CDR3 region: CASSFRRYNEKLFF. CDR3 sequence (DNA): TGTGCCAGCAGTTTTAGACGGTATAATGAAAAACTGTTTTTT.

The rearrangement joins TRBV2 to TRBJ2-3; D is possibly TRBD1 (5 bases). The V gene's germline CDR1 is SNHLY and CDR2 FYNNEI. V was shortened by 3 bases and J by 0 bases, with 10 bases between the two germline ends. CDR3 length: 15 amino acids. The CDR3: CASSDGQGSTDTQYF. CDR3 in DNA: TGTGCCAGCAGTGATGGTCAGGGTAGCACAGATACGCAGTATTTT.

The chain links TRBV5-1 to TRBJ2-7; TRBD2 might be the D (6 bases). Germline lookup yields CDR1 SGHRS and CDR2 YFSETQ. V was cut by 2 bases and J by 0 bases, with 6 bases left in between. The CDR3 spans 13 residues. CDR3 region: CASSFGGSYEQYF. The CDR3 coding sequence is TGCGCCAGCAGCTTCGGGGGCTCCTACGAGCAGTACTTC.

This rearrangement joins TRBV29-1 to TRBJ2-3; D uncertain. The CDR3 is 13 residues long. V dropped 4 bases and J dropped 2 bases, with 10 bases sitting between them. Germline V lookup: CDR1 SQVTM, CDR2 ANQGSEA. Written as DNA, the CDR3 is TGCAGCGTTGCAGGCAGGCTCACAGATACGCAGTATTTT. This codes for CSVAGRLTDTQYF.

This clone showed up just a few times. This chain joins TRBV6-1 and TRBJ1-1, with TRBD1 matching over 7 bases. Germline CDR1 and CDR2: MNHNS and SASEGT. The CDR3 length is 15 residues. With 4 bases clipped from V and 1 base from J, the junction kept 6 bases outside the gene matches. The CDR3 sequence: CASSVRQGPNTEAFF. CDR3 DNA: TGTGCCAGCAGTGTTAGACAGGGTCCGAACACTGAAGCTTTCTTT.

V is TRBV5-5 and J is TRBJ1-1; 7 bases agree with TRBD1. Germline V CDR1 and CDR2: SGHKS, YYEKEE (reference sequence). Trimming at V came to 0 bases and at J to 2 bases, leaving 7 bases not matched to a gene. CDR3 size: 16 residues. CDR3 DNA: TGTGCCAGCAGCTTGGCCCTCGGACAGGTTAACACTGAAGCTTTCTTT. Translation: CASSLALGQVNTEAFF.

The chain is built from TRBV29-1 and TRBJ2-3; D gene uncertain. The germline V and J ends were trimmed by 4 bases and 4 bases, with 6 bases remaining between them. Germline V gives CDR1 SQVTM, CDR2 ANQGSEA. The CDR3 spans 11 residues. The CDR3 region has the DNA TGCAGCGTTGGTCAGGCAGATACGCAGTATTTT. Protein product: CSVGQADTQYF.

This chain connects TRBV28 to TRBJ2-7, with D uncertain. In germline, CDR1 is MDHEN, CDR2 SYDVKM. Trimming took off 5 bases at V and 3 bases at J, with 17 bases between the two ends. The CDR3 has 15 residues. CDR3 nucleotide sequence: TGTGCCAGCAGTCCCCCCACGGATCGTCTCTACGAGCAGTACTTC. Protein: CASSPPTDRLYEQYF.

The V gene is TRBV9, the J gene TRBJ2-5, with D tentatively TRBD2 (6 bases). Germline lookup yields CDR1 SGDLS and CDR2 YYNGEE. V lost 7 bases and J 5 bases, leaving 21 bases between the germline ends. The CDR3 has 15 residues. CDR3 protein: CASGPGLTLPETQYF. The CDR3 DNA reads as TGTGCCAGCGGACCGGGACTTACATTGCCGGAGACCCAGTACTTC.

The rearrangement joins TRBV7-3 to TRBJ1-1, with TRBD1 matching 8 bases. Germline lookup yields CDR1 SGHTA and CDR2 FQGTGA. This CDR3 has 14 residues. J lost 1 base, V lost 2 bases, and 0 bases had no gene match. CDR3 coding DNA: TGTGCCAGCAGCTTACAGGGGGCGAACACTGAAGCTTTCTTT. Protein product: CASSLQGANTEAFF.

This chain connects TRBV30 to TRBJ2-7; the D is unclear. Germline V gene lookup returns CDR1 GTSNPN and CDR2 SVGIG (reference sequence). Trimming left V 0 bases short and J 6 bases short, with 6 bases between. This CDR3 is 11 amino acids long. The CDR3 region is CAWSVYGEQYF. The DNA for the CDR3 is TGTGCCTGGAGTGTATACGGCGAGCAGTACTTC.

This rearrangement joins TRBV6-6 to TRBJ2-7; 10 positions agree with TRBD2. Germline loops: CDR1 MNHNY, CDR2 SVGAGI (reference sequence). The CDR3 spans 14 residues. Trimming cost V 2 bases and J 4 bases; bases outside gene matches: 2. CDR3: CASSYKREGYEQYF. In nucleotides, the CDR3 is TGTGCCAGCAGTTACAAGCGGGAGGGGTACGAGCAGTACTTC.

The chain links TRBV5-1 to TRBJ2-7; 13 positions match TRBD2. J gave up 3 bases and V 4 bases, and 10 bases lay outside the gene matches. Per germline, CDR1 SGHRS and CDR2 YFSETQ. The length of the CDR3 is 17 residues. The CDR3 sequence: CASSIMSGLAGVYEQYF. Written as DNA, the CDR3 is TGCGCCAGCAGCATAATGAGCGGACTAGCGGGAGTCTACGAGCAGTACTTC. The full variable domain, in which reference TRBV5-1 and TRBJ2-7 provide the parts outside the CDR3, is KAGVTQTPRYLIKTRGQQVTLSCSPISGHRSVSWYQQTPGQGLQFLFEYFSETQRNKGNFPGRFSGRQFSNSRSEMNVSTLELGDSALYLCASSIMSGLAGVYEQYFGPGTRLTVT.

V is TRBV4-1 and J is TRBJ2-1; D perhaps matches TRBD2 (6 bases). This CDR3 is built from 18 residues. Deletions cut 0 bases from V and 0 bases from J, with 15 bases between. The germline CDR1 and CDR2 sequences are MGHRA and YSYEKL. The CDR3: CASSQEVTQTSSYNEQFF. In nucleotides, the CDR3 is TGCGCCAGCAGCCAAGAAGTGACCCAGACTAGCTCCTACAATGAGCAGTTCTTC.

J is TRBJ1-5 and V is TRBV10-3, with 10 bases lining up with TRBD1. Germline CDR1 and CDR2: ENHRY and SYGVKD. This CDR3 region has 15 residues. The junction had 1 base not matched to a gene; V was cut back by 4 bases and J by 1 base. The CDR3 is CAISGDRGSNQPQHF. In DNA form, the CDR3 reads TGTGCCATCAGTGGGGACAGGGGAAGCAATCAGCCCCAGCATTTT.

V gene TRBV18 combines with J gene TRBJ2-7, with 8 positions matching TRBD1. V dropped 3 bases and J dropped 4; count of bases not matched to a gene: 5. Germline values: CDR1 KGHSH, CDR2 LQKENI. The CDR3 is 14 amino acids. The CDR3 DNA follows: TGTGCCAGCTCACCTGGACAGGGTCGGTACGAGCAGTACTTC. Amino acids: CASSPGQGRYEQYF.

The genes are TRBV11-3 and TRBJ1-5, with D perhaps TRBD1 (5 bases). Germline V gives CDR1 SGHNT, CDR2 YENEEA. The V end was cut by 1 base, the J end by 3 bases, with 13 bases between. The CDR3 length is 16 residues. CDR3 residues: CASSLVMGVNNQPQHF. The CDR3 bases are TGTGCCAGCAGCTTAGTGATGGGGGTGAACAATCAGCCCCAGCATTTT.

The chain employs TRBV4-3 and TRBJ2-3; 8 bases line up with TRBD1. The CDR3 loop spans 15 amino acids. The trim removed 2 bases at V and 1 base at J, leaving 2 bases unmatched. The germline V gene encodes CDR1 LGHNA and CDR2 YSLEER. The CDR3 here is CASSQQGQGTDTQYF. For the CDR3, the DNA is TGCGCCAGCAGCCAACAGGGACAGGGCACAGATACGCAGTATTTT.

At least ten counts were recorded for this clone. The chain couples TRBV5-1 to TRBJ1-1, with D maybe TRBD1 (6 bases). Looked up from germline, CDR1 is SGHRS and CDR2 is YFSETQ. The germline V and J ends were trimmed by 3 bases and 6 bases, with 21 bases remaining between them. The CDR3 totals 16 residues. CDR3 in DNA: TGCGCCAGCAGCTCGGCGACAGGTTCTAGGAGTGCTGAAGCTTTCTTT. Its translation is CASSSATGSRSAEAFF. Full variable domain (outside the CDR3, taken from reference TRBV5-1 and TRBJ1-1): KAGVTQTPRYLIKTRGQQVTLSCSPISGHRSVSWYQQTPGQGLQFLFEYFSETQRNKGNFPGRFSGRQFSNSRSEMNVSTLELGDSALYLCASSSATGSRSAEAFFGQGTRLTVV.

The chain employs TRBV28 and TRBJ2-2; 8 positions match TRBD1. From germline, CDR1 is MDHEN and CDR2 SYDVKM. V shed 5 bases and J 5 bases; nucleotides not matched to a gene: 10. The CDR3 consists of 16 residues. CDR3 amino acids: CASSPQGVSGTGELFF. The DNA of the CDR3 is TGTGCCAGCAGTCCACAGGGGGTTTCAGGTACCGGGGAGCTGTTTTTT.

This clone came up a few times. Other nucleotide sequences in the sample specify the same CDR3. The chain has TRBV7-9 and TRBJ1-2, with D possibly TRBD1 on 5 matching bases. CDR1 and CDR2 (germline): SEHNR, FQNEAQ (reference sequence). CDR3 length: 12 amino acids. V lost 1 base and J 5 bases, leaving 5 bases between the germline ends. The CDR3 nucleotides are TGTGCCAGCAGCTTAGAGGGGTATGGCTACACCTTC. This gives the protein CASSLEGYGYTF.

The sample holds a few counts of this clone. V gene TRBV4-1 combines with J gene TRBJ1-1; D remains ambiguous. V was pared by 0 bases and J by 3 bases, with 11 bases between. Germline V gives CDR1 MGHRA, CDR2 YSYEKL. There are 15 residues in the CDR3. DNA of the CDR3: TGCGCCAGCAGCCAAGATCCGGAGCTGGACACTGAAGCTTTCTTT. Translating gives CASSQDPELDTEAFF.